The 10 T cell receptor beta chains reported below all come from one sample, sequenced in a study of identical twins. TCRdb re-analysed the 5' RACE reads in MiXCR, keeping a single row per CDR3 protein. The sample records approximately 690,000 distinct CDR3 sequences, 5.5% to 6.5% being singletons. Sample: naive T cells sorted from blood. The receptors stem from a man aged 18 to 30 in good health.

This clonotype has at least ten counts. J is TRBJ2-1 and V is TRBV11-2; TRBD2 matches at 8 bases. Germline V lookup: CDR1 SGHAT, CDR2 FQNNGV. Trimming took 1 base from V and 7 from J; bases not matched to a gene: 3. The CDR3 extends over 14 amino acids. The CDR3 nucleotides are TGTGCCAGCAGCTTAGGTCCGGGAGGGAATGAGCAGTTCTTC. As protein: CASSLGPGGNEQFF.

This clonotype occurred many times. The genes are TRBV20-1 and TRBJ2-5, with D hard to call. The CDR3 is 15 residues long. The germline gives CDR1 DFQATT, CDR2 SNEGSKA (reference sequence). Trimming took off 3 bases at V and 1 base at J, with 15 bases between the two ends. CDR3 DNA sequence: TGCAGTGCTAGGGACGTGGATGGGATCCAAGAGACCCAGTACTTC. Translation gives CSARDVDGIQETQYF.

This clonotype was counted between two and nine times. CDR3 protein: CASSGGEGRWDTQYF. CDR3 DNA: TGTGCCAGCAGTGGGGGGGAGGGCCGATGGGATACGCAGTATTTT. This sequence joins TRBV27 and TRBJ2-3; 7 positions match TRBD2. There are 15 residues in the CDR3. V lost 5 bases to trimming and J lost 6 bases; unmatched junction nucleotides: 11. Germline CDR1 MNHEY, CDR2 SMNVEV (reference sequence).

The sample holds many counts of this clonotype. DNA of the CDR3: TGTGCCAGCAGCGCGAACAGGGTATTGTTCAGGGGTGAGCAGTTCTTC. This gives the protein CASSANRVLFRGEQFF. The chain carries TRBV5-5 and TRBJ2-1, with D perhaps matching TRBD1 (6 bases). Germline CDR1 and CDR2: SGHKS and YYEKEE (reference sequence). V gave up 4 bases and J gave up 9 bases, with 23 bases separating them. This CDR3 has 16 amino acids.

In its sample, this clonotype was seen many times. The CDR3 sequence: CASSPMGRSSYNEQFF. The CDR3 DNA sequence: TGTGCCAGCAGTCCAATGGGCCGGAGCTCCTACAATGAGCAGTTCTTC. The genes are TRBV12-3 or TRBV12-4 and TRBJ2-1, with D hard to call. The CDR3 covers 16 residues. Trimming pared 5 bases from V and 0 bases from J, leaving 14 bases between.

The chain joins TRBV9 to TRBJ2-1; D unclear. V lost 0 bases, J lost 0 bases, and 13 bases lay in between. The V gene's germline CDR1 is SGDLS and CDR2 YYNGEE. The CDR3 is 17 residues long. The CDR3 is CASSVGGVPSSYNEQFF. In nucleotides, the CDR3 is TGTGCCAGCAGCGTAGGCGGAGTCCCGAGCTCCTACAATGAGCAGTTCTTC.

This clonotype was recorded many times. The DNA of the CDR3 is TGTGCCACCAGCAGGGACAGAATAGCGACCGGGGAGCTGTTTTTT. Its translation: CATSRDRIATGELFF. The chain is built from TRBV15 and TRBJ2-2, with D tentatively TRBD1 (6 bases). Per germline, CDR1 LNHNV and CDR2 YYDKDF (reference sequence). This CDR3 is built from 15 residues. Trimming took 3 bases from V and 5 from J, leaving 13 bases between them.

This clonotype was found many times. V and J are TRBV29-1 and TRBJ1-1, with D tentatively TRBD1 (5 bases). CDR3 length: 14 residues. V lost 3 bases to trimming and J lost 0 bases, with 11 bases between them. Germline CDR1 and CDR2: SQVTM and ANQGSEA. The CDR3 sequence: CSVDRAGMNTEAFF. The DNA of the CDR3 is TGCAGCGTTGACAGGGCGGGGATGAACACTGAAGCTTTCTTT.

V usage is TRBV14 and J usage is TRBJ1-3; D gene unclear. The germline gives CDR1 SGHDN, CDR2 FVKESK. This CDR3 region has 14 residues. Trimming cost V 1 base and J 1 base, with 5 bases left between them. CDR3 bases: TGTGCCAGCAGCCAAGCGGTTTCTGGAAACACCATATATTTT. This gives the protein CASSQAVSGNTIYF.

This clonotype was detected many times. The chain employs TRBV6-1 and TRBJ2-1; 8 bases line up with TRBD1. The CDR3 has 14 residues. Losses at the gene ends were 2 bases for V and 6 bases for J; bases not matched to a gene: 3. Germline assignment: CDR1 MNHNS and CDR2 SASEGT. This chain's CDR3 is CASSERDRGNEQFF. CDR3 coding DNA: TGTGCCAGCAGTGAAAGAGACAGGGGCAATGAGCAGTTCTTC.